One sample yielded the 20 T cell receptor beta chains listed below, sequenced in a study of T cell repertoires in cytomegalovirus infection. TCRdb reprocessed the reads with MiXCR, giving one entry per CDR3 protein. Here the sample spans 150,000 to 200,000 distinct CDR3 sequences, roughly 15% being singletons. The sequenced material came from CD8+ T cells from PBMCs. These receptor sequences come from a human donor in good health (CMV status not recorded). Some clones in this sample may be carry-over from other donors' samples.

This rearrangement joins TRBV5-4 to TRBJ2-5, with D perhaps matching TRBD1 (5 bases). The CDR3 has 15 residues. Germline lookup yields CDR1 SGHNT and CDR2 YYREEE (reference sequence). Trimming took off 1 base at V and 3 bases at J, with 13 bases between the two ends. CDR3 DNA sequence: TGTGCCAGCAGCTTGTCAGGGCGCGGCGAAGAGACCCAGTACTTC. It specifies CASSLSGRGEETQYF.

This clonotype was observed at least ten times. The rearrangement links TRBV6-2 or TRBV6-3 to TRBJ1-6; weak D call: TRBD1 (5 bases). The V end lost 4 bases, the J end lost 0 bases, and 13 bases lay between the germline ends. Per germline, CDR1 MNHEY and CDR2 SVGEGT. The CDR3 has 17 amino acids. The CDR3 protein is CASSFDIDSSYNSPLHF. The CDR3 DNA is TGTGCCAGCAGTTTCGACATCGACAGCTCCTATAATTCACCCCTCCACTTT.

This clonotype was counted a few times. V usage is TRBV7-2 and J usage is TRBJ2-3, with D tentatively TRBD1 (5 bases). Trimming left V 2 bases short and J 4 bases short, with 10 bases between. The CDR3 loop spans 14 amino acids. Per germline, CDR1 SGHTA and CDR2 FQGNSA. The CDR3 DNA is TGTGCCAGCAGCTTAAGCAGGGCCGCAGATACGCAGTATTTT. Amino acids: CASSLSRAADTQYF.

The rearrangement joins TRBV6-2 or TRBV6-3 to TRBJ2-1; D is undetermined. The CDR3 runs to 13 residues. Germline V gene lookup returns CDR1 MNHEY and CDR2 SVGEGT. The V and J ends lost 2 bases and 4 bases respectively, with 6 bases between them. CDR3 protein: CASSYTDYNEQFF. CDR3 coding DNA: TGTGCCAGCAGTTACACCGATTACAATGAGCAGTTCTTC.

In its sample, this clonotype was seen a few times. CDR3 protein: CAIRATSGGPDTQYF. Written as DNA, the CDR3 is TGTGCCATCAGGGCGACTAGCGGGGGGCCCGATACGCAGTATTTT. The chain employs TRBV10-3 and TRBJ2-3; the match to TRBD2 covers 13 bases. The CDR3 is made up of 15 amino acids. The germline gives CDR1 ENHRY, CDR2 SYGVKD. J lost 6 bases, V lost 6 bases, and 6 bases had no gene match.

This clonotype came up a few times. The V gene is TRBV11-2, the J gene TRBJ2-1, with 7 bases lining up with TRBD2. This CDR3 comprises 17 residues. Germline lookup yields CDR1 SGHAT and CDR2 FQNNGV. V trimming: 2 bases; J trimming: 0 bases; junction bases outside the gene matches: 7. DNA of the CDR3: TGTGCCAGCAGCTTACAAAATCGCGGGAGCTCCTACAATGAGCAGTTCTTC. It specifies CASSLQNRGSSYNEQFF.

This clonotype was counted a few times. This rearrangement joins TRBV11-2 to TRBJ2-7; 9 bases agree with TRBD2. CDR3 length: 15 amino acids. Germline V gives CDR1 SGHAT, CDR2 FQNNGV. Trimming removed 3 bases from V and 3 bases from J; junction bases left unmatched: 6. For the CDR3, the DNA is TGTGCCAGCAGCTTCGGCCAGACTAGCGGCTACGAGCAGTACTTC. It codes for CASSFGQTSGYEQYF.

This clonotype was detected a few times. CDR3 in amino acids: CSAIPGLAGYNEQFF. DNA of the CDR3: TGCAGTGCGATACCGGGACTAGCGGGATACAATGAGCAGTTCTTC. The chain employs TRBV20-1 and TRBJ2-1; 13 nucleotides agree with TRBD2. This CDR3 has 15 residues. The V gene end was trimmed by 6 bases and the J gene end by 4 bases; junction bases not matched to a gene: 6. CDR1 and CDR2 from the germline V gene are DFQATT and SNEGSKA (reference sequence).

This clonotype has only a few counts. V and J are TRBV10-3 and TRBJ1-1, with no clear D. Germline values: CDR1 ENHRY, CDR2 SYGVKD. Trimming left V 2 bases short and J 0 bases short, with 4 bases between. The CDR3 runs 13 residues. CDR3 coding DNA: TGTGCCATCAGTGAGACAATGAACACTGAAGCTTTCTTT. Translated, it gives CAISETMNTEAFF.

The chain uses TRBV6-6 and TRBJ2-1; no definite D call. Germline V gene lookup returns CDR1 MNHNY and CDR2 SVGAGI (reference sequence). The V end lost 8 bases, the J end lost 4 bases, and 15 bases lay between the germline ends. The CDR3 extends over 14 amino acids. The CDR3 spells CASRALRTYNEQFF. The DNA of the CDR3 is TGTGCCAGCCGAGCGCTGCGGACGTACAATGAGCAGTTCTTC.

The V call is TRBV7-6, the J call TRBJ2-7; 8 bases agree with TRBD2. The CDR3 extends over 13 amino acids. V lost 5 bases and J lost 2; bases outside the gene matches: 2. Germline V gene sequence: CDR1 SGHVS, CDR2 FNYEAQ. CDR3 nucleotide sequence: TGTGCCAGCAGCAACGGGAGGGCCTACGAGCAGTACTTC. Translating it yields CASSNGRAYEQYF.

This chain uses TRBV3-1 with TRBJ2-1, with D perhaps given as TRBD1 or TRBD2 (6 bases each). The CDR3 has 14 amino acids. Germline assignment: CDR1 LGHDT and CDR2 YNNKEL (reference sequence). Trimming took off 4 bases at V and 8 bases at J, with 15 bases between the two ends. CDR3 region: CASSPGAGFDEQFF. CDR3 DNA sequence: TGTGCCAGCAGCCCGGGGGCGGGTTTCGATGAGCAGTTCTTC.

This clonotype appeared many times. The chain uses TRBV7-8 and TRBJ2-7; the match to TRBD2 covers 8 bases. V gave up 0 bases and J gave up 3 bases; unmatched junction bases: 4. Germline values: CDR1 SGHVS, CDR2 FQNEAQ. CDR3 size: 15 residues. The CDR3 here is CASSLALTSGYEQYF. The CDR3 bases are TGTGCCAGCAGCTTAGCTCTTACTAGCGGCTACGAGCAGTACTTC.

The chain links TRBV2 to TRBJ2-1; D possibly corresponds to TRBD2 (6 bases). V was shortened by 7 bases and J by 11 bases, with 18 bases between the two germline ends. CDR3 length: 13 residues. The germline gives CDR1 SNHLY, CDR2 FYNNEI. CDR3 sequence reads: CASKGTRESQQFF. The CDR3 bases are TGTGCCAGCAAAGGGACTCGCGAGTCCCAGCAGTTCTTC.

The rearrangement links TRBV7-8 to TRBJ2-7; D is ambiguous. The V end lost 1 base, the J end lost 2 bases, and 9 bases lay between the germline ends. Germline V gives CDR1 SGHVS, CDR2 FQNEAQ. This CDR3 is built from 14 residues. CDR3 coding DNA: TGTGCCAGCAGCTTAGTAGGTAAAACCTACGAGCAGTACTTC. This encodes CASSLVGKTYEQYF.

The chain employs TRBV7-2 and TRBJ2-7; 8 bases match TRBD2. The CDR3 extends over 19 amino acids. After removal of 5 bases from V and 3 bases from J, the junction contained 21 bases not matched to a gene. Germline V lookup: CDR1 SGHTA, CDR2 FQGNSA. The DNA of the CDR3 is TGTGCCAGCAGCCCCCGGGGGGCGGGGGGACCTAGACGGTTCTACGAGCAGTACGTC. Residues: CASSPRGAGGPRRFYEQYV.

This clonotype has just a few counts. This chain uses TRBV5-6 with TRBJ2-7, with TRBD2 as a possible D gene (5 bases). This CDR3 is 14 amino acids long. The V gene's germline CDR1 is SGHDT and CDR2 YYEEEE. Trimming took off 4 bases at V and 4 bases at J, with 15 bases between the two ends. CDR3 region: CASSEGGAVYEQYF. CDR3 DNA sequence: TGTGCCAGCAGCGAGGGCGGAGCTGTATACGAGCAGTACTTC.

This clonotype was found a few times. The V and J genes are TRBV4-2 and TRBJ2-1; 8 bases line up with TRBD2. The CDR3 has 19 amino acids. V trimming: 4 bases; J trimming: 6 bases; junction bases outside the gene matches: 20. In germline, CDR1 is LGHNA, CDR2 YNFKEQ. The CDR3 sequence is CASSPRGSGIGRPSNEQFF. CDR3 in DNA: TGTGCCAGCAGCCCCCGGGGTAGCGGGATCGGCCGGCCTTCCAATGAGCAGTTCTTC.

This clonotype was seen a few times. The J gene is TRBJ2-6, the V gene TRBV6-5, with D uncertain. Deletions cut 2 bases from V and 2 bases from J, with 10 bases between. The CDR3 covers 16 residues. The germline CDR1 and CDR2 sequences are MNHEY and SVGAGI. The CDR3 loop is CASSYTLNAGANVLTF. CDR3 coding DNA: TGTGCCAGCAGTTACACCCTAAACGCTGGGGCCAACGTCCTGACTTTC.

V usage is TRBV7-9 and J usage is TRBJ2-7; D might be TRBD1 (5 bases). Trimming took 2 bases from V and 2 from J, leaving 10 bases between them. Germline CDR1 and CDR2: SEHNR and FQNEAQ (reference sequence). This CDR3 contains 14 residues. The CDR3 DNA follows: TGTGCCAGCAGCTTAATAGACAGCGCCTACGAGCAGTACTTC. Translation: CASSLIDSAYEQYF. The full variable domain, in which reference TRBV7-9 and TRBJ2-7 provide the parts outside the CDR3, is DTGVSQNPRHKITKRGQNVTFRCDPISEHNRLYWYRQTLGQGPEFLTYFQNEAQLEKSRLLSDRFSAERPKGSFSTLEIQRTEQGDSAMYLCASSLIDSAYEQYFGPGTRLTVT.